This T cell receptor (beta chain) is from a study of shared clonotypes between healthy human individuals. Sequencing was at deep level. Some clones are missing from TCRdb's copy, which holds only in-frame ones; the method was immunoSEQ multiplex PCR. The table has around 2,000,000 clones, approximately 95% seen once. Per germline, CDR1 MGHDK and CDR2 SYGVNS. This CDR3 contains 12 residues. The germline V and J ends were trimmed by 6 bases and 10 bases, with 12 bases remaining between them. This clonotype originated in a man aged 18-30 years in good health. The chain recombines TRBV25-1 with TRBJ2-2; maybe TRBD2 (7 bases). The sequenced sample consisted of naive CD4+ T cells sorted from blood. Subset described: CD45RA+ positively selected. The CDR3: CASRGAGEELFF. The DNA for the CDR3 is TGTGCCAGCAGGGGGGCGGGAGAGGAGCTGTTTTTT.